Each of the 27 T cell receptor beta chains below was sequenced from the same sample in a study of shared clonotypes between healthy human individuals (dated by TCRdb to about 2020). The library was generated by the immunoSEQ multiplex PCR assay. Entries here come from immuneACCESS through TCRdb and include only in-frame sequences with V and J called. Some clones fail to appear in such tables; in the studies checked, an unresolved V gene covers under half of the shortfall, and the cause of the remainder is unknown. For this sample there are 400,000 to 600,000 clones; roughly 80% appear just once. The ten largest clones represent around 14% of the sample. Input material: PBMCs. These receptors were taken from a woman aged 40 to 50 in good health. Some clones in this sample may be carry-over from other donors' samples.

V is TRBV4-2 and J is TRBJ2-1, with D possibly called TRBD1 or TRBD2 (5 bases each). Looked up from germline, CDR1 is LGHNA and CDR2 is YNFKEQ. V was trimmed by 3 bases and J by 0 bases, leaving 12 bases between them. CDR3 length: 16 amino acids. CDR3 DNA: TGTGCCAGCAGCCAGAGGAGTGGGGGCTCCTACAATGAGCAGTTCTTC. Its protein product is CASSQRSGGSYNEQFF.

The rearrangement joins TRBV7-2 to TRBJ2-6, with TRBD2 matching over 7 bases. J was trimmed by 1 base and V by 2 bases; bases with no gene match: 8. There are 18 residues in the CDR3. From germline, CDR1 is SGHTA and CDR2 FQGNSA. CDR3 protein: CASSLSFSGQSGANVLTF. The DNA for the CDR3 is TGTGCCAGCAGCTTAAGTTTTAGCGGGCAGTCTGGGGCCAACGTCCTGACTTTC.

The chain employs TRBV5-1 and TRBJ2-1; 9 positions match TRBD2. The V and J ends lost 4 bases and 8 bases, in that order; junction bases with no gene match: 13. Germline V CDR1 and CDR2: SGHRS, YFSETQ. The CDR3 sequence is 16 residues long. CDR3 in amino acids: CASSPDIAGVGDEQFF. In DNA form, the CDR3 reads TGCGCCAGCAGCCCGGACATAGCGGGAGTTGGAGATGAGCAGTTCTTC.

CDR3 region: CASSLVAGGADTQYF. The CDR3 bases are TGTGCCAGCAGCTTAGTAGCGGGAGGGGCAGATACGCAGTATTTT. J is TRBJ2-3 and V is TRBV7-2; 11 bases map to TRBD2. The V gene's germline CDR1 is SGHTA and CDR2 FQGNSA. Germline trimming cut 1 base from V and 4 bases from J; bases unmatched to any gene: 1. The CDR3 contains 15 residues.

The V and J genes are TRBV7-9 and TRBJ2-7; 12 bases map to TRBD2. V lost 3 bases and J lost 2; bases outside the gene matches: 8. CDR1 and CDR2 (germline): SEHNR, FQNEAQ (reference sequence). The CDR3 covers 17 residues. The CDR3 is CASSLPTSGRTAYEQYF. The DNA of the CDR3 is TGTGCCAGCAGCTTGCCTACTAGCGGGAGGACAGCCTACGAGCAGTACTTC.

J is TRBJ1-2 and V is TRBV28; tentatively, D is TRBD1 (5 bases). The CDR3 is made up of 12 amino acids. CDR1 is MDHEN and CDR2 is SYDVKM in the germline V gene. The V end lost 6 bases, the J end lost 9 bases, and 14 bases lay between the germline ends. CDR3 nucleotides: TGTGCCAGCAGCCCCAACGAGGGGAGCTACACCTTC. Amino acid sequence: CASSPNEGSYTF.

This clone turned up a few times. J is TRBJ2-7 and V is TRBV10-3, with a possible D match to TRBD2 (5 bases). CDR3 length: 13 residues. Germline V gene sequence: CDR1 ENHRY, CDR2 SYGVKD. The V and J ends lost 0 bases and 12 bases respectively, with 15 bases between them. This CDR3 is CAISESEVLGPYF. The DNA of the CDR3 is TGTGCCATCAGTGAGTCGGAGGTCCTCGGCCCGTACTTC.

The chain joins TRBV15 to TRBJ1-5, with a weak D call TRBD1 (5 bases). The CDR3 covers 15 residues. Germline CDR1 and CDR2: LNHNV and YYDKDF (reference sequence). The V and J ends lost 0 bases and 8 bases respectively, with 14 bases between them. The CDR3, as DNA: TGTGCCACCAGCAGAGATGGGACGGCCACGGAGCCCCAGCATTTT. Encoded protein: CATSRDGTATEPQHF.

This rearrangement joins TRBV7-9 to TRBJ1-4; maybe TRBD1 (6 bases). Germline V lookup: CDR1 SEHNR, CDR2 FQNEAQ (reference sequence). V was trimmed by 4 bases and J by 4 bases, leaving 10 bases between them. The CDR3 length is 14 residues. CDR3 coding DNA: TGTGCCAGCAGCTCTGGACAGCTTAATGAAAAACTGTTTTTT. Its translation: CASSSGQLNEKLFF.

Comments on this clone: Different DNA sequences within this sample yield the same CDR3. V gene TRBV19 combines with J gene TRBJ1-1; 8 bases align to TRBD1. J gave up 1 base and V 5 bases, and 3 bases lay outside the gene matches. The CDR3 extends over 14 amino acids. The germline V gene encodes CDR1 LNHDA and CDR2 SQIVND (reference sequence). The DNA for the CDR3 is TGTGCCAGTAGTTTCGGGACAGGGAACACTGAAGCTTTCTTT. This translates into CASSFGTGNTEAFF.

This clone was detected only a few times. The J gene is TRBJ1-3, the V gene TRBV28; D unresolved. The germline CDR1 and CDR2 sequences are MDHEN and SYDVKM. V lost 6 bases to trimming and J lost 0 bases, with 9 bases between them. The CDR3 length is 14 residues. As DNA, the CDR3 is TGTGCCAGCAGAAGTGGGAGCTCTGGAAACACCATATATTTT. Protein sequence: CASRSGSSGNTIYF.

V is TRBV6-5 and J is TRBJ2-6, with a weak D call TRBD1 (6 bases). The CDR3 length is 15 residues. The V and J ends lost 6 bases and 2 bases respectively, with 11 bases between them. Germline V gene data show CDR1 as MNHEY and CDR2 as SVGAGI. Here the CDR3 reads CASRRTVPGANVLTF. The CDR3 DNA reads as TGTGCCAGCAGGCGGACAGTCCCTGGGGCCAACGTCCTGACTTTC.

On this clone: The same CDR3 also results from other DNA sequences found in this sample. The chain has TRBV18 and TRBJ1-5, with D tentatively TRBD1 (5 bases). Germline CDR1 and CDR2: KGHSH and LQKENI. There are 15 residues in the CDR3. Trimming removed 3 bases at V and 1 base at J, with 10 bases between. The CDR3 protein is CASSPGTPSNQPQHF. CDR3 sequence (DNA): TGTGCCAGCTCACCCGGGACTCCAAGCAATCAGCCCCAGCATTTT.

CDR3 coding DNA: TGCGCCAGCAGCACCCGGGACAGGGGCACAGATACGCAGTATTTT. Amino acids: CASSTRDRGTDTQYF. This chain joins TRBV5-1 and TRBJ2-3; TRBD1 matches at 9 bases. V lost 4 bases, J lost 1 base, and 4 bases stayed unmatched. The germline CDR1 and CDR2 sequences are SGHRS and YFSETQ. This CDR3 comprises 15 residues.

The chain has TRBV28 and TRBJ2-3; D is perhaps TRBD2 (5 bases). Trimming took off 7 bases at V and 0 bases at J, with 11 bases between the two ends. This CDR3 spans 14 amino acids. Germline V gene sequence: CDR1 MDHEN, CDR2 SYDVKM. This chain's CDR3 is CASTAGGSTDTQYF. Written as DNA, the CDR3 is TGTGCCAGCACCGCCGGCGGGAGCACAGATACGCAGTATTTT.

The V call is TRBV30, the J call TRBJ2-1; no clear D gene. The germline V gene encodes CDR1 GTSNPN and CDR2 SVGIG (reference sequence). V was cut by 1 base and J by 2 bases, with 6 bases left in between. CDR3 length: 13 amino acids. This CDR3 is CAWSAYPYNEQFF. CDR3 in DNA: TGTGCCTGGAGTGCCTACCCCTACAATGAGCAGTTCTTC.

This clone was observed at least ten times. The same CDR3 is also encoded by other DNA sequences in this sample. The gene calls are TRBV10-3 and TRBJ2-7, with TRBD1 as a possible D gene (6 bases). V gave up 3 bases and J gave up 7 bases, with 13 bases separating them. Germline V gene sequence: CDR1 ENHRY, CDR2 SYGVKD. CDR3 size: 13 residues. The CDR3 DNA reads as TGTGCCATCAGTGACCCGACAGGTGGGGAGCAGTACTTC. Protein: CAISDPTGGEQYF.

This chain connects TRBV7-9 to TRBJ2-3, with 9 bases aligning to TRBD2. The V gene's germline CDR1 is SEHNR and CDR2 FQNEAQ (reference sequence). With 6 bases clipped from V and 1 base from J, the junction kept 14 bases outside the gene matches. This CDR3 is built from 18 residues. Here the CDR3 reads CASSPLAGLASRTDTQYF. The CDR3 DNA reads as TGTGCCAGCAGTCCCTTGGCGGGACTAGCTTCTCGCACAGATACGCAGTATTTT.

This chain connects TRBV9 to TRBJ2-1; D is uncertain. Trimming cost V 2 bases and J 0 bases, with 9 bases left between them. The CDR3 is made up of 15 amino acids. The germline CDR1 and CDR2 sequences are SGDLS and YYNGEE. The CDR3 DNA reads TGTGCCAGCAGCGTTGGGCAGAGCTCCTACAATGAGCAGTTCTTC. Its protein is CASSVGQSSYNEQFF.

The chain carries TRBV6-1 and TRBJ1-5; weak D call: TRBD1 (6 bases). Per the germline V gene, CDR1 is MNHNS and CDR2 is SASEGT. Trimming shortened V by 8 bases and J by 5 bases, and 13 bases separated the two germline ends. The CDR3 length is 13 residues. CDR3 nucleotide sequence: TGTGCCAGCGGACGGGGGCAGGATCAGCCCCAGCATTTT. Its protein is CASGRGQDQPQHF.

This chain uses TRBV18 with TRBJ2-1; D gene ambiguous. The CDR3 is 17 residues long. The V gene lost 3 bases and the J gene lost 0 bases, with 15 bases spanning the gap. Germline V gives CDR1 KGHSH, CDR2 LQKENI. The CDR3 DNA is TGTGCCAGCTCACCCGCTGCTGAGGCCAGCTCCTACAATGAGCAGTTCTTC. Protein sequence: CASSPAAEASSYNEQFF.

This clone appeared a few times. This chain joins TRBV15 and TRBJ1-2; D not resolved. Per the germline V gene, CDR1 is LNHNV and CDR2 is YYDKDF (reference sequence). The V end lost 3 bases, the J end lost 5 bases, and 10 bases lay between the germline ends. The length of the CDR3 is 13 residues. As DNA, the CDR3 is TGTGCCACCAGCAGGAACAGAGGATATGGCTACACCTTC. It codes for CATSRNRGYGYTF.

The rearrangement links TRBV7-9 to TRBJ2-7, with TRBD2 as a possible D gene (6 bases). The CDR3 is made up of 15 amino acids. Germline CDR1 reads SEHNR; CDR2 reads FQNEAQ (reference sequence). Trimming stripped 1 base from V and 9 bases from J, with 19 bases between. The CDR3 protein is CASSLGGDGNDAQYF. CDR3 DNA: TGTGCCAGCAGCTTAGGGGGGGACGGTAATGACGCGCAGTACTTC.

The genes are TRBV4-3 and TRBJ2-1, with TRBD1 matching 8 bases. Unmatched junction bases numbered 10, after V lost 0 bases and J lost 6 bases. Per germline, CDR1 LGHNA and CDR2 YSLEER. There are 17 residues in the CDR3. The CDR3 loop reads CASSQDPAGTGVNEQFF. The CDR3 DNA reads TGCGCCAGCAGCCAAGATCCCGCCGGGACAGGAGTCAATGAGCAGTTCTTC.

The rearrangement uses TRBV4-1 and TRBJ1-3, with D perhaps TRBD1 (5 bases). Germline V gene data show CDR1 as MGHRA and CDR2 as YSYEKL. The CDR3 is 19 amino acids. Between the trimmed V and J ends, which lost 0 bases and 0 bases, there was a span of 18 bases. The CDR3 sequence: CASSQDPRGRGSSGNTIYF. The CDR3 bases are TGCGCCAGCAGCCAAGATCCAAGGGGTCGGGGGAGCTCTGGAAACACCATATATTTT.

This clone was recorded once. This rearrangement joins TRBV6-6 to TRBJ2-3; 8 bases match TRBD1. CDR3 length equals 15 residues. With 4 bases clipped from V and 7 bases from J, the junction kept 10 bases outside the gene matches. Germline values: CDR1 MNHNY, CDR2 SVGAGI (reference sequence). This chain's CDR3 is CASSLGRQGQNTQYF. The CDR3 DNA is TGTGCCAGCAGTTTGGGGAGACAGGGGCAAAATACGCAGTATTTT.

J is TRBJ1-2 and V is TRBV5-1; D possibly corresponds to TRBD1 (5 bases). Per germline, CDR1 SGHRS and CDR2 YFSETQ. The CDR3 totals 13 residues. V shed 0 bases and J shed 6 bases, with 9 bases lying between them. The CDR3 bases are TGCGCCAGCAGCTTGGCTTTGGGGGATGGCTACACCTTC. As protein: CASSLALGDGYTF.